This T cell receptor (beta chain) came from a study of cytomegalovirus exposure and HLA in healthy donors. The CDR3 sequence is 16 residues long. J lost 0 bases, V lost 0 bases, and 3 bases had no gene match. The V gene's germline CDR1 is SGHRS and CDR2 YFSETQ. Study-wide points: Across donors, sequencing depth was assumed by presence/absence analyses to be roughly uniform.

The table lists this clone with a few counts. The antigen is unknown. Primers included in the PCR were 60 Vbeta and 13 Jbeta primers. Using immunoSEQ multiplex PCR, the repertoire was profiled, and TCRdb retains in-frame clones only, with some absent. The sample comprises 150,000 to 200,000 clones, 80% of which are singletons, and around 0.69% rests with the top ten. The material sequenced was PBMCs. The chain recombines TRBV5-1 with TRBJ2-3; 8 bases fit TRBD1. This sequence originates from a boy between 10 and 17 years old in good health and CMV-seronegative. Written as DNA, the CDR3 is TGCGCCAGCAGCTTGGATGGACAGGGCAGCACAGATACGCAGTATTTT. Translating it yields CASSLDGQGSTDTQYF.